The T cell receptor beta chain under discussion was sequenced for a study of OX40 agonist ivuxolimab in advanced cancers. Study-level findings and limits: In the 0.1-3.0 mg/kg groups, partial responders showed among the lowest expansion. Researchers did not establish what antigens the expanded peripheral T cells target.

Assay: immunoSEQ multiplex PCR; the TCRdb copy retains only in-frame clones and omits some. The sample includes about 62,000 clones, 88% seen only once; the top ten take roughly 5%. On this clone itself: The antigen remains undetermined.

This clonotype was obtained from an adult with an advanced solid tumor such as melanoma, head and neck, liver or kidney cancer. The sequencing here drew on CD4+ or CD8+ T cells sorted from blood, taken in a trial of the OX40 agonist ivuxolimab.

The CDR3 spells CASSIIAGGNNEQFF. CDR3 nucleotide sequence: TGCGCCAGCAGCATAATAGCGGGAGGAAACAATGAGCAGTTCTTC. The rearrangement links TRBV5-1 to TRBJ2-1, with TRBD2 matching over 10 bases. Losses at the gene ends were 4 bases for V and 5 bases for J; bases not matched to a gene: 6. This CDR3 contains 15 residues. Germline V gene sequence: CDR1 SGHRS, CDR2 YFSETQ.